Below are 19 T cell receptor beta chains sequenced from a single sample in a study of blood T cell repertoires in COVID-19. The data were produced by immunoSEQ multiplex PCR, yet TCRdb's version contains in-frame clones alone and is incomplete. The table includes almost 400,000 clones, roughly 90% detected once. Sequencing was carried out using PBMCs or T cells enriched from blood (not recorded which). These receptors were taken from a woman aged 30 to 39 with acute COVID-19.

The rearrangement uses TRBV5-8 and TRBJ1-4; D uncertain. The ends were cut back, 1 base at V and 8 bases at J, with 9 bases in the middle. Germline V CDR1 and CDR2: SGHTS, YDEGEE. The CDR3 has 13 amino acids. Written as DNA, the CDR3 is TGTGCCAGCAGCTTGACCCGCGGGGAAAAACTGTTTTTT. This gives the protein CASSLTRGEKLFF.

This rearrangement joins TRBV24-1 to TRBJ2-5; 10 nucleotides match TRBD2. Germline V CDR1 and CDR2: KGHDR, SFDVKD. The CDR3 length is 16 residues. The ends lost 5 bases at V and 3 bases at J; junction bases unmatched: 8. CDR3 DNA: TGTGCCACCAGTGTCCATACTAGCGGGGAAGAAGAGACCCAGTACTTC. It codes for CATSVHTSGEEETQYF.

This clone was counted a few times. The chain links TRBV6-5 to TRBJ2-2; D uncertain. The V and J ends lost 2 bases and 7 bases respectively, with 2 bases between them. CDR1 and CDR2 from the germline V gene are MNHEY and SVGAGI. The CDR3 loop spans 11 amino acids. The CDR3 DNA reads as TGTGCCAGCAGTTACCTCGGGGAGCTGTTTTTT. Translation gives CASSYLGELFF.

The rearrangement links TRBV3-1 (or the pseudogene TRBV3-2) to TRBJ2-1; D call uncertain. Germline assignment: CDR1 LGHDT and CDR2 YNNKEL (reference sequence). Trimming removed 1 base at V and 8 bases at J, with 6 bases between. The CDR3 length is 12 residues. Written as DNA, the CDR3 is TGTGCCAGCAGCCAAGGCGTCTATGAGCAGTTCTTC. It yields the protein CASSQGVYEQFF.

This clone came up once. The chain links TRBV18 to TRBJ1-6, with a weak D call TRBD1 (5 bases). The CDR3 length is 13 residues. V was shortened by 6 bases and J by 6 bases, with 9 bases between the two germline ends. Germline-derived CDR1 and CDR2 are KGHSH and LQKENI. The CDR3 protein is CASSEGSNSPLHF. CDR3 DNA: TGTGCCAGCTCGGAGGGGAGTAATTCACCCCTCCACTTT.

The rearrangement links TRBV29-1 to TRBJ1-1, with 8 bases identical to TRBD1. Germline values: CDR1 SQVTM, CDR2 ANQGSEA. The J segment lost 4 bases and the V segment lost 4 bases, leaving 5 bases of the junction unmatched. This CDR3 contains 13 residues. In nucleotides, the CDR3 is TGCAGCGTTGCAGGGGGCGGAAGCACTGAAGCTTTCTTT. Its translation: CSVAGGGSTEAFF.

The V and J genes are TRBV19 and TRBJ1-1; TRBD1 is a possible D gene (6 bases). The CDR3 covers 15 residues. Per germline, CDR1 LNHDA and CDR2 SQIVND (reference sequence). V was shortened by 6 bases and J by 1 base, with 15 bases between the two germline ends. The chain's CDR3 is CASRGGRTQNTEAFF. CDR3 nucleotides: TGTGCCAGTAGAGGGGGACGGACACAGAACACTGAAGCTTTCTTT.

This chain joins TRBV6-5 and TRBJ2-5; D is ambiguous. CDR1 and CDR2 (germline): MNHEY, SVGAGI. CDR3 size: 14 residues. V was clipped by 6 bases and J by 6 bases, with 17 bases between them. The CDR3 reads CASSSLDTMKTQYF. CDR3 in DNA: TGTGCCAGCAGCTCTCTAGATACCATGAAGACCCAGTACTTC.

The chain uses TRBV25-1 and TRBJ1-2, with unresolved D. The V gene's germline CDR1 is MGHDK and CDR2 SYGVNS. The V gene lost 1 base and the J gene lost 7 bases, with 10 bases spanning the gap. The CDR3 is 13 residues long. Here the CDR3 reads CASSESPGTGYTF. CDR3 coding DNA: TGTGCCAGCAGTGAATCCCCGGGTACTGGCTACACCTTC.

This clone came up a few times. DNA for the CDR3: TGTGCCAGTAGTATTTTAGGGCAGGGGGTGACTGAAGCTTTCTTT. This encodes CASSILGQGVTEAFF. The rearrangement links TRBV19 to TRBJ1-1; TRBD1 matches at 7 bases. V was clipped by 3 bases and J by 5 bases; unmatched bases: 9. The CDR3 contains 15 residues. Germline CDR1 reads LNHDA; CDR2 reads SQIVND (reference sequence).

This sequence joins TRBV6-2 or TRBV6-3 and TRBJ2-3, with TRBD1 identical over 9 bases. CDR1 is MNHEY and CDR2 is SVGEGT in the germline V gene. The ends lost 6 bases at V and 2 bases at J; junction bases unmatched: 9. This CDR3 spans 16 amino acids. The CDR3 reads CASSAWGQGTTDTQYF. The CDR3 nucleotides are TGTGCCAGCAGCGCCTGGGGACAGGGAACCACAGATACGCAGTATTTT.

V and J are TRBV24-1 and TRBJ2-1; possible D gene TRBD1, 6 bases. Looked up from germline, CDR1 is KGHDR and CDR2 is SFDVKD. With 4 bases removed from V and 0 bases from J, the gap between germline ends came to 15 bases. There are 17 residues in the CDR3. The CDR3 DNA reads TGTGCCACCAGTGAAGGTGAGACAGGCAGCTCCTACAATGAGCAGTTCTTC. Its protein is CATSEGETGSSYNEQFF.

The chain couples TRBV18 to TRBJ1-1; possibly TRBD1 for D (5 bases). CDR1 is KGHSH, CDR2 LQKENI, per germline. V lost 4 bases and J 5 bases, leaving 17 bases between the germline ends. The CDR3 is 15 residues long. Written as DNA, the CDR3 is TGTGCCAGCTCACTACTCCAGGGTGCGGGAACTGAAGCTTTCTTT. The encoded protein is CASSLLQGAGTEAFF.

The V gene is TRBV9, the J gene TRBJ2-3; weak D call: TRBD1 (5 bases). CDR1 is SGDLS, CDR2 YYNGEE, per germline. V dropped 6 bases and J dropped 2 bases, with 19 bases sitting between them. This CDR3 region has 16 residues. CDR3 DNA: TGTGCCAGCACGTCCCCCCCGACAGAGCCCACAGATACGCAGTATTTT. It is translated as CASTSPPTEPTDTQYF.

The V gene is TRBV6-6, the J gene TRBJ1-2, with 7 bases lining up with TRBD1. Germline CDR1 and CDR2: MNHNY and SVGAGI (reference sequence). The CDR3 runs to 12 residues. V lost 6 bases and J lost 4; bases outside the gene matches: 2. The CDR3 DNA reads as TGTGCCAGCAGAGGGGACAGCTATGGCTACACCTTC. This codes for CASRGDSYGYTF.

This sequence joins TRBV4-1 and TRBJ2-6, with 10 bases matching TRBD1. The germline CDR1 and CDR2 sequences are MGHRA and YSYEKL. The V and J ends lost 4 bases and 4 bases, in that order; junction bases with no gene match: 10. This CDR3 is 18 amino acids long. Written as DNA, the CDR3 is TGCGCCAGCAGCCCGAGGGACAGGGGTTTAACCGGGGCCAACGTCCTGACTTTC. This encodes CASSPRDRGLTGANVLTF.

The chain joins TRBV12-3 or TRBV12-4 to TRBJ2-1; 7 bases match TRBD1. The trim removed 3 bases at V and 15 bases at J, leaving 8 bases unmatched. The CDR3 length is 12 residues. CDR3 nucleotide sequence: TGTGCCAGCAGTTTTCGACAGGGATGGGGGTTCTTC. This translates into CASSFRQGWGFF.

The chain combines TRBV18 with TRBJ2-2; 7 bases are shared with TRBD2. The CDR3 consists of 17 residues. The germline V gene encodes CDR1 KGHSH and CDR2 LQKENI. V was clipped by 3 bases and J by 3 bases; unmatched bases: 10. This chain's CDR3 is CASSPLRGGGDTGELFF. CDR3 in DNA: TGTGCCAGCTCACCGCTACGCGGGGGAGGGGACACCGGGGAGCTGTTTTTT.

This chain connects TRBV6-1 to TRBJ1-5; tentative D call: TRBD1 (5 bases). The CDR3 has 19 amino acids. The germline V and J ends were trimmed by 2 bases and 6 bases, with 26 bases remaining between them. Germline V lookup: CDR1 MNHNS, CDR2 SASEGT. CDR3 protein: CASSESLFPFTGSGQPQHF. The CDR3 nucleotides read TGTGCCAGCAGTGAATCACTTTTTCCCTTTACAGGTAGCGGTCAGCCCCAGCATTTT.